Presented here are 9 T cell receptor beta chains from one specimen sequenced in a study of blood T cell repertoires in COVID-19. Sequenced by immunoSEQ multiplex PCR; TCRdb stores in-frame clones only, minus some. Altogether 90,000 to 120,000 clones are present, about 91% being singletons, with the ten largest covering 5.5% to 8%. The material sequenced was peripheral blood. The source is a man aged 50-59 years with active or convalescent COVID-19.

The chain recombines TRBV28 with TRBJ1-1; 7 bases line up with TRBD1. Germline values: CDR1 MDHEN, CDR2 SYDVKM. This CDR3 region has 17 residues. V was clipped by 1 base and J by 0 bases; unmatched bases: 8. CDR3 coding DNA: TGTGCCAGCAGTTTATTAATTAGGGGGCGGGTGAACACTGAAGCTTTCTTT. Translating gives CASSLLIRGRVNTEAFF. Variable domain in full (rest from reference TRBV28 and TRBJ1-1): DVKVTQSSRYLVKRTGEKVFLECVQDMDHENMFWYRQDPGLGLRLIYFSYDVKMKEKGDIPEGYSVSREKKERFSLILESASTNQTSMYLCASSLLIRGRVNTEAFFGQGTRLTVV.

The V and J genes are TRBV10-3 and TRBJ1-1; 9 bases align to TRBD1. The CDR3 is 14 amino acids. Germline trimming cut 7 bases from V and 7 bases from J; bases unmatched to any gene: 10. Germline V gives CDR1 ENHRY, CDR2 SYGVKD. As DNA, the CDR3 is TGTGCCATCACGCCCGGGACAGGGACTGATGAAGCTTTCTTT. Protein: CAITPGTGTDEAFF.

The chain links TRBV2 to TRBJ1-6; D gene uncertain. This CDR3 spans 13 amino acids. V was shortened by 7 bases and J by 9 bases, with 13 bases between the two germline ends. Germline V gene sequence: CDR1 SNHLY, CDR2 FYNNEI. CDR3 amino acids: CASTEFRGSPLHF. The CDR3 DNA sequence: TGTGCCAGCACCGAATTCCGAGGTTCACCCCTCCACTTT.

This clone was counted between two and nine times. The chain couples TRBV6-5 to TRBJ1-1, with D uncertain. The V end lost 5 bases, the J end lost 5 bases, and 15 bases lay between the germline ends. Germline V gene data show CDR1 as MNHEY and CDR2 as SVGAGI. The CDR3 loop spans 14 amino acids. CDR3 DNA sequence: TGTGCCAGCAGTAGGGAACTCCAGCGGACTGAAGCTTTCTTT. This sequence encodes CASSRELQRTEAFF.

The chain joins TRBV18 to TRBJ2-7; D unclear. In germline, CDR1 is KGHSH, CDR2 LQKENI. Trimming shortened V by 1 base and J by 1 base, and 8 bases separated the two germline ends. The length of the CDR3 is 14 residues. CDR3 residues: CASSPRTDSYEQYF. CDR3 nucleotide sequence: TGTGCCAGCTCACCACGTACAGATTCCTACGAGCAGTACTTC.

The chain carries TRBV10-2 and TRBJ2-1; 9 positions agree with TRBD1. Germline V gives CDR1 WSHSY, CDR2 SAAADI. The CDR3 is 18 amino acids. V lost 3 bases and J lost 5; bases outside the gene matches: 14. This CDR3 is CASSDYTLWGQGNNEQFF. In DNA form, the CDR3 reads TGCGCCAGCAGTGACTATACTCTCTGGGGACAGGGAAACAATGAGCAGTTCTTC.

CDR3 nucleotides: TGTGCCAGCAGCCATTACCCAACTAACACCGGGGAGCTGTTTTTT. Translation: CASSHYPTNTGELFF. The chain is built from TRBV6-2 or TRBV6-3 and TRBJ2-2; the D is unclear. Trimming pared 6 bases from V and 2 bases from J, leaving 13 bases between. The CDR3 length is 15 residues. CDR1 and CDR2 from the germline V gene are MNHEY and SVGEGT.

The chain combines TRBV18 with TRBJ2-2; TRBD2 matches 8 bases. V was pared by 4 bases and J by 6 bases, with 7 bases of the junction left unmatched. The germline CDR1 and CDR2 sequences are KGHSH and LQKENI. This CDR3 is built from 15 residues. DNA of the CDR3: TGTGCCAGCTCACGAGGGACTAGGATCCCCGGGGAGCTGTTTTTT. This codes for CASSRGTRIPGELFF.

This clone was detected once. V is TRBV28 and J is TRBJ1-2, with 11 bases aligning to TRBD1. V lost 1 base and J lost 1; bases outside the gene matches: 8. The CDR3 has 18 residues. Germline V gene lookup returns CDR1 MDHEN and CDR2 SYDVKM. CDR3 nucleotides: TGTGCCAGCAGTTTATACGGACAGGGGGCCCTTGTTAACTATGGCTACACCTTC. This codes for CASSLYGQGALVNYGYTF.